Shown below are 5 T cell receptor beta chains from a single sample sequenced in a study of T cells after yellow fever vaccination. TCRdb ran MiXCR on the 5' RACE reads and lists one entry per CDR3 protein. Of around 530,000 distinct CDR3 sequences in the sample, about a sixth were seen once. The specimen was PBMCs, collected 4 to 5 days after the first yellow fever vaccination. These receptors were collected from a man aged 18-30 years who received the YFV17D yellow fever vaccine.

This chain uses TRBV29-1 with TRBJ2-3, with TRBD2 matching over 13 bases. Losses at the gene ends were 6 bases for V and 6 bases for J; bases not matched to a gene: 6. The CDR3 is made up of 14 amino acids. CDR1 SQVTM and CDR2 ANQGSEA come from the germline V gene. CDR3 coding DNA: TGCAGCGTAGATGGACTAGCGGGGGACGATACGCAGTATTTT. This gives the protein CSVDGLAGDDTQYF.

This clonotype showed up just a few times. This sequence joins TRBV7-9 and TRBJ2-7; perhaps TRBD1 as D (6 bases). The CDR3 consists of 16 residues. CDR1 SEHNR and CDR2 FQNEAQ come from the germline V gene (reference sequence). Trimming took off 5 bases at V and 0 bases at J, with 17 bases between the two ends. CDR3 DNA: TGTGCCAGCAGCCAGCCGAGGGGGAGAAGCTCCTACGAGCAGTACTTC. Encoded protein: CASSQPRGRSSYEQYF.

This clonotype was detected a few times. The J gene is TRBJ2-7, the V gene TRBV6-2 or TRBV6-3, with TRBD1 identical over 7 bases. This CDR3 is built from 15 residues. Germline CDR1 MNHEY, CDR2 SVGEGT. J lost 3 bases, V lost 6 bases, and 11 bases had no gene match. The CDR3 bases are TGTGCCAGCAGCTCCTTCGGGACAGCGAGCTACGAGCAGTACGTC. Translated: CASSSFGTASYEQYV.

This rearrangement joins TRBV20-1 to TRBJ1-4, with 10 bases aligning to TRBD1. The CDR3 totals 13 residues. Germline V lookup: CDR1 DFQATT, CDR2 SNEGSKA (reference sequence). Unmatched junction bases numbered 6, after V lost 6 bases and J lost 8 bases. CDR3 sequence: CSAPGQGSEKLFF. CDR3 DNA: TGCAGTGCACCGGGACAGGGGAGCGAAAAACTGTTTTTT.

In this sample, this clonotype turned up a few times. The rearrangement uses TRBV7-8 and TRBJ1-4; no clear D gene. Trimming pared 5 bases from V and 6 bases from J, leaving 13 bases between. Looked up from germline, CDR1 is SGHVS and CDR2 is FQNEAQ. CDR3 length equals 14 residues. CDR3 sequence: CASSRSEVDEKLFF. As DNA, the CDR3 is TGTGCCAGCAGCCGGAGCGAGGTTGATGAAAAACTGTTTTTT.